The 20 T cell receptor beta chains below come from one sample, sequenced in a study of response to subunit inactivated influenza vaccine. MiXCR, applied by TCRdb to the RT-PCR reads, yields one record per CDR3 protein. The sample records about 160,000 distinct CDR3 sequences, about a tenth being singletons. The specimen was non-naive T cells sorted from PBMCs, collected more than 35 days after vaccination. The receptors were sampled from a man aged 50 to 59 who received an inactivated influenza vaccine.

This clonotype is medium-sized by share. The chain joins TRBV29-1 to TRBJ2-7; the D is unclear. With 7 bases removed from V and 2 bases from J, the gap between germline ends came to 15 bases. The CDR3 totals 13 residues. Germline V gene data show CDR1 as SQVTM and CDR2 as ANQGSEA. This CDR3 is CSARAASAYEQYF. The CDR3 coding sequence is TGCAGCGCTCGAGCTGCCTCCGCCTACGAGCAGTACTTC.

This clonotype was observed a handful of times. The rearrangement joins TRBV7-2 to TRBJ2-5; D is ambiguous. Trimming shortened V by 1 base and J by 2 bases, and 11 bases separated the two germline ends. The CDR3 is made up of 15 amino acids. Germline V lookup: CDR1 SGHTA, CDR2 FQGNSA. CDR3: CASSLVGNPQETQYF. Here the CDR3 DNA reads TGTGCCAGCAGCTTAGTGGGGAATCCGCAAGAGACCCAGTACTTC.

The table lists this clonotype with many counts. V and J are TRBV10-3 and TRBJ2-1, with 8 bases matching TRBD2. The germline gives CDR1 ENHRY, CDR2 SYGVKD. V shed 7 bases, J shed 5 bases, and the junction held 10 bases outside the gene matches. There are 15 residues in the CDR3. DNA for the CDR3: TGTGCCATCACCCGGGGAGCGGGAGTGGACAATGAGCAGTTCTTC. Translating it yields CAITRGAGVDNEQFF.

This clonotype was recorded a few times. The chain employs TRBV2 and TRBJ2-3; 14 nucleotides match TRBD2. This CDR3 contains 16 residues. The trim removed 6 bases at V and 4 bases at J, leaving 6 bases unmatched. CDR1 and CDR2 from the germline V gene are SNHLY and FYNNEI. This chain's CDR3 is CASSRTSGGSADTQYF. CDR3 DNA: TGTGCCAGCAGCCGGACTAGCGGGGGGTCCGCAGATACGCAGTATTTT.

The J gene is TRBJ2-2, the V gene TRBV7-2; TRBD2 might be the D (7 bases). The CDR3 runs 15 residues. The germline V and J ends were trimmed by 4 bases and 4 bases, with 13 bases remaining between them. Germline loops: CDR1 SGHTA, CDR2 FQGNSA. CDR3 DNA: TGTGCCAGCAGCTCCCGGGGGGCAGGCACCGGGGAGCTGTTTTTT. Translated, it gives CASSSRGAGTGELFF.

V is TRBV7-8 and J is TRBJ1-1; perhaps TRBD1 as D (5 bases). The CDR3 length is 14 residues. V was cut by 5 bases and J by 4 bases, with 14 bases left in between. CDR1 and CDR2 (germline): SGHVS, FQNEAQ. In DNA form, the CDR3 reads TGTGCCAGCAGCGAGGGGCACAGAGGCACTGAAGCTTTCTTT. Translated, it gives CASSEGHRGTEAFF.

There are a few counts of this clonotype. The chain employs TRBV5-1 and TRBJ1-2; unclear D gene. The CDR3 covers 16 residues. The germline CDR1 and CDR2 sequences are SGHRS and YFSETQ. Trimming shortened V by 0 bases and J by 2 bases, and 14 bases separated the two germline ends. CDR3 sequence reads: CASSLEAGYRNYGYTF. Here the CDR3 DNA reads TGCGCCAGCAGCTTGGAGGCTGGTTACAGAAACTATGGCTACACCTTC.

This clonotype was counted only a few times. The chain employs TRBV7-8 and TRBJ1-1, with 8 positions matching TRBD1. In germline, CDR1 is SGHVS, CDR2 FQNEAQ. The length of the CDR3 is 14 residues. V gave up 4 bases and J gave up 1 base; unmatched junction bases: 2. CDR3 nucleotide sequence: TGTGCCAGCAGCTCGGACAGGGCGAACACTGAAGCTTTCTTT. It codes for CASSSDRANTEAFF.

In this sample, this clonotype turned up a few times. The chain is built from TRBV28 and TRBJ2-2; 7 bases agree with TRBD2. Germline lookup yields CDR1 MDHEN and CDR2 SYDVKM. V trimming: 2 bases; J trimming: 5 bases; junction bases outside the gene matches: 8. The CDR3 length is 16 residues. The CDR3 nucleotides are TGTGCCAGCAGTTTACGGCCGGGGAGGGATACCGGGGAGCTGTTTTTT. Residues: CASSLRPGRDTGELFF.

The sample holds a few counts of this clonotype. The J gene is TRBJ2-5, the V gene TRBV6-1; 7 bases are a match to TRBD2. The CDR3 is 13 amino acids. The ends lost 5 bases at V and 5 bases at J; junction bases unmatched: 5. Germline-derived CDR1 and CDR2 are MNHNS and SASEGT. In DNA, the CDR3 is TGTGCCAGCAGTCGAAGGGAGGGGGAGACCCAGTACTTC. Its translation is CASSRREGETQYF.

This clonotype was picked up a small number of times. This chain joins TRBV20-1 and TRBJ2-4; TRBD1 matches at 8 bases. Trimming at V came to 6 bases and at J to 1 base, leaving 11 bases not matched to a gene. The CDR3 spans 16 residues. Germline V gene data show CDR1 as DFQATT and CDR2 as SNEGSKA (reference sequence). The CDR3 region is CSALDLQGVAKNIQYF. The CDR3 DNA reads TGCAGTGCCCTCGATTTACAGGGGGTGGCCAAAAACATTCAGTACTTC.

This clonotype has just a few counts. The chain carries TRBV4-3 and TRBJ2-1, with D hard to call. This CDR3 is built from 15 residues. V was trimmed by 0 bases and J by 6 bases, leaving 12 bases between them. The germline CDR1 and CDR2 sequences are LGHNA and YSLEER. The CDR3 nucleotides read TGCGCCAGCAGCCAAGATTTTGGCGTGGGCAATGAGCAGTTCTTC. Residues: CASSQDFGVGNEQFF.

In this sample, this clonotype turned up a few times. The rearrangement joins TRBV20-1 to TRBJ2-2, with 13 bases identical to TRBD2. V dropped 8 bases and J dropped 5; count of bases not matched to a gene: 5. The germline CDR1 and CDR2 sequences are DFQATT and SNEGSKA (reference sequence). The CDR3 spans 14 residues. For the CDR3, the DNA is TGCAGTCCCGGACTAGCGGGAGATACCGGGGAGCTGTTTTTT. It specifies CSPGLAGDTGELFF.

CDR3 loop: CATSRDVGAEAFF. The CDR3 DNA is TGTGCCACCAGCAGAGATGTAGGGGCTGAAGCTTTCTTT. The chain links TRBV15 to TRBJ1-1; D may be TRBD1 (5 bases). The CDR3 length is 13 residues. V dropped 0 bases and J dropped 6 bases, with 8 bases sitting between them. From germline, CDR1 is LNHNV and CDR2 YYDKDF (reference sequence).

The table lists this clonotype with a few counts. This chain's CDR3 is CSARDIRTSNEQFF. DNA of the CDR3: TGCAGTGCTAGAGATATTAGGACTAGCAATGAGCAGTTCTTC. The chain is built from TRBV20-1 and TRBJ2-1, with 7 bases matching TRBD2. Germline V gene lookup returns CDR1 DFQATT and CDR2 SNEGSKA (reference sequence). V dropped 0 bases and J dropped 6; count of bases not matched to a gene: 5. This CDR3 contains 14 residues.

This chain links TRBV7-8 with TRBJ1-3; TRBD1 agrees at 10 bases. The trim removed 2 bases at V and 4 bases at J, leaving 2 bases unmatched. Germline CDR1 reads SGHVS; CDR2 reads FQNEAQ. CDR3 length equals 15 residues. The CDR3: CASSLSTGGGNTIYF. In nucleotides, the CDR3 is TGTGCCAGCAGCTTATCGACAGGGGGCGGAAACACCATATATTTT.

V usage is TRBV20-1 and J usage is TRBJ2-1; weak D call: TRBD2 (6 bases). Trimming stripped 2 bases from V and 0 bases from J, with 8 bases between. The CDR3 loop spans 14 amino acids. Germline loops: CDR1 DFQATT, CDR2 SNEGSKA (reference sequence). CDR3 loop: CSARFGSSYNEQFF. The CDR3, as DNA: TGCAGTGCTAGATTCGGGAGCTCCTACAATGAGCAGTTCTTC.

The rearrangement links TRBV21-1 to TRBJ2-1; the table's D call, TRBD2, was not checked against the DNA. TRBV21-1 is flagged as a pseudogene. This CDR3 region has 17 residues. The CDR3 protein is CASSKVVSGRARGEQFF. As DNA, the CDR3 is TGTGCCAGCAGCAAAGTGGTTAGCGGGAGGGCCCGGGGTGAGCAGTTCTTC.

In its sample, this clonotype was seen a few times. The CDR3 DNA follows: TGTGCCAGCAGCTCCCGCCTCCAGCGGGGGTCCCCCGAGCAGTACTTC. As protein: CASSSRLQRGSPEQYF. This chain joins TRBV5-4 and TRBJ2-7; the match to TRBD2 covers 8 bases. The CDR3 covers 16 residues. Germline V gene lookup returns CDR1 SGHNT and CDR2 YYREEE (reference sequence). With 3 bases clipped from V and 6 bases from J, the junction kept 14 bases outside the gene matches.

This chain links TRBV7-3 with TRBJ2-1; D gene uncertain. CDR3 length equals 13 residues. Deletions cut 1 base from V and 10 bases from J, with 11 bases between. CDR1 and CDR2 from the germline V gene are SGHTA and FQGTGA. DNA of the CDR3: TGTGCCAGCAGCTTAAACTCCCCCAGCGAGCAGTTCTTC. This codes for CASSLNSPSEQFF.